The 26 T cell receptor beta chains reported below all come from one sample, sequenced in a study of OX40 agonist ivuxolimab in advanced cancers. The assay was immunoSEQ multiplex PCR, and TCRdb's table has in-frame clones only and misses some. This sample has tens of thousands of clones, with 84% found just once. Here the sequenced sample was CD4+ or CD8+ T cells sorted from blood, taken in a trial of the OX40 agonist ivuxolimab. These receptors came from an adult with an advanced solid tumor such as melanoma, head and neck, liver or kidney cancer.

The count of this clone is one. The chain employs TRBV10-3 and TRBJ2-1; tentatively, D is TRBD1 or TRBD2 (5 bases each). The germline V gene has CDR1 ENHRY and CDR2 SYGVKD. The CDR3 spans 13 residues. With 5 bases removed from V and 9 bases from J, the gap between germline ends came to 14 bases. The chain's CDR3 is CAISSGDVGEQFF. The CDR3, as DNA: TGTGCCATCAGTTCCGGGGACGTAGGTGAGCAGTTCTTC.

This clone was counted only a few times. This chain links TRBV29-1 with TRBJ1-2; D remains unclear. The V gene lost 7 bases and the J gene lost 0 bases, with 6 bases spanning the gap. The CDR3 covers 11 residues. The germline CDR1 and CDR2 sequences are SQVTM and ANQGSEA. In DNA form, the CDR3 reads TGCAGCGCCAGCGCTAACTATGGCTACACCTTC. The encoded protein is CSASANYGYTF.

The V call is TRBV11-3, the J call TRBJ1-1; 9 positions match TRBD1. The CDR3 totals 15 residues. J lost 1 base, V lost 4 bases, and 4 bases had no gene match. Germline V gives CDR1 SGHNT, CDR2 YENEEA. Here the CDR3 reads CASSSRTGENTEAFF. The CDR3 DNA is TGTGCCAGCAGCTCCCGGACAGGGGAGAACACTGAAGCTTTCTTT. Full variable domain (remainder filled in from reference TRBV11-3 and TRBJ1-1): EAGVVQSPRYKIIEKKQPVAFWCNPISGHNTLYWYLQNLGQGPELLIRYENEEAVDDSQLPKDRFSAERLKGVDSTLKIQPAELGDSAVYLCASSSRTGENTEAFFGQGTRLTVV.

The rearrangement links TRBV6-5 to TRBJ1-3; D call uncertain. Germline values: CDR1 MNHEY, CDR2 SVGAGI. This CDR3 spans 14 amino acids. V lost 6 bases to trimming and J lost 1 base, with 10 bases between them. CDR3 in DNA: TGTGCCAGCAGAAAAGACTTTTCTGGAAACACCATATATTTT. Its translation is CASRKDFSGNTIYF.

In this sample, this clone turned up once. The chain couples TRBV5-1 to TRBJ2-1, with a tentative D call TRBD2 (6 bases). CDR1 SGHRS and CDR2 YFSETQ come from the germline V gene. Trimming stripped 2 bases from V and 7 bases from J, with 22 bases between. The CDR3 length is 17 residues. Here the CDR3 reads CASSFTRRALEGNEQFF. CDR3 sequence (DNA): TGCGCCAGCAGCTTTACCCGGAGGGCCCTCGAGGGGAATGAGCAGTTCTTC.

CDR3 region: CAFQREGVDTQYF. In DNA form, the CDR3 reads TGTGCCTTTCAGCGGGAGGGAGTAGATACGCAGTATTTT. The chain joins TRBV6-1 to TRBJ2-3; TRBD2 aligns across 10 bases. The CDR3 is 13 amino acids. Germline CDR1 MNHNS, CDR2 SASEGT. V lost 11 bases, J lost 5 bases, and 7 bases stayed unmatched.

The chain carries TRBV7-6 and TRBJ2-3, with D maybe TRBD2 (5 bases). CDR1 and CDR2 (germline): SGHVS, FNYEAQ. Deletions cut 1 base from V and 6 bases from J, with 11 bases between. This CDR3 has 14 amino acids. CDR3 amino acids: CASSLGGFSDTQYF. As DNA, the CDR3 is TGTGCCAGCAGCTTAGGAGGGTTCTCGGATACGCAGTATTTT.

The chain recombines TRBV7-8 with TRBJ1-1, with a tentative D call TRBD1 (6 bases). The V end was cut by 3 bases, the J end by 1 base, with 15 bases between. The CDR3 consists of 16 residues. The germline CDR1 and CDR2 sequences are SGHVS and FQNEAQ. CDR3 loop: CASSFGHRTENTEAFF. The CDR3 DNA follows: TGTGCCAGCAGCTTCGGACACCGGACAGAGAACACTGAAGCTTTCTTT.

The chain has TRBV28 and TRBJ1-1, with D unresolved. Germline V gives CDR1 MDHEN, CDR2 SYDVKM. CDR3 length: 13 residues. The ends were cut back, 1 base at V and 5 bases at J, with 8 bases in the middle. The chain's CDR3 is CASSLYRGTEAFF. The CDR3 region has the DNA TGTGCCAGCAGTTTATACAGAGGTACTGAAGCTTTCTTT. Supplemented by reference TRBV28 and TRBJ1-1, the full variable domain reads DVKVTQSSRYLVKRTGEKVFLECVQDMDHENMFWYRQDPGLGLRLIYFSYDVKMKEKGDIPEGYSVSREKKERFSLILESASTNQTSMYLCASSLYRGTEAFFGQGTRLTVV.

V and J are TRBV6-6 and TRBJ1-6; the D is unclear. The germline gives CDR1 MNHNY, CDR2 SVGAGI (reference sequence). V lost 0 bases and J 9 bases, leaving 3 bases between the germline ends. The CDR3 spans 12 residues. The CDR3 protein is CASSYSTSPLHF. DNA of the CDR3: TGTGCCAGCAGTTACTCGACTTCACCCCTCCACTTT.

This sequence joins TRBV4-1 and TRBJ1-3, with D maybe TRBD1 (5 bases). The CDR3 has 15 amino acids. The V gene lost 2 bases and the J gene lost 0 bases, with 8 bases spanning the gap. Germline CDR1 and CDR2: MGHRA and YSYEKL. Written as DNA, the CDR3 is TGCGCCAGCAGCCAACAGGGCTACTCTGGAAACACCATATATTTT. This codes for CASSQQGYSGNTIYF.

This chain connects TRBV7-2 to TRBJ2-5; weak D call: TRBD2 (6 bases). Trimming removed 5 bases from V and 5 bases from J, with 21 bases in between. The CDR3 is 16 residues long. CDR1 SGHTA and CDR2 FQGNSA come from the germline V gene. The CDR3 DNA reads TGTGCCAGCAGCCTGGGGGAGGCCAGGGAATCTGAGACCCAGTACTTC. This gives the protein CASSLGEARESETQYF.

In its sample, this clone was seen a few times. The rearrangement joins TRBV2 to TRBJ1-2; possible D gene TRBD1, 5 bases. The CDR3 covers 11 residues. Deletions cut 7 bases from V and 6 bases from J, with 9 bases between. Germline assignment: CDR1 SNHLY and CDR2 FYNNEI. CDR3 coding DNA: TGTGCCAGCAAGCAGGGAGATGGCTACACCTTC. As protein: CASKQGDGYTF.

The rearrangement links TRBV6-5 to TRBJ1-5; unclear D gene. Trimming cost V 4 bases and J 4 bases, with 5 bases left between them. Germline-derived CDR1 and CDR2 are MNHEY and SVGAGI. This CDR3 is 12 amino acids long. CDR3 protein: CASSFGNQPQHF. The DNA for the CDR3 is TGTGCCAGCAGTTTCGGGAATCAGCCCCAGCATTTT.

The J gene is TRBJ1-1, the V gene TRBV29-1, with 9 bases that match TRBD1. The CDR3 loop spans 14 amino acids. Germline V gives CDR1 SQVTM, CDR2 ANQGSEA. The V and J ends lost 4 bases and 3 bases, in that order; junction bases with no gene match: 6. Here the CDR3 DNA reads TGCAGCGTTGTAGACAGGGGGACACACACTGAAGCTTTCTTT. It yields the protein CSVVDRGTHTEAFF. The full variable domain, its missing parts supplied by reference TRBV29-1 and TRBJ1-1, is SAVISQKPSRDICQRGTSLTIQCQVDSQVTMMFWYRQQPGQSLTLIATANQGSEATYESGFVIDKFPISRPNLTFSTLTVSNMSPEDSSIYLCSVVDRGTHTEAFFGQGTRLTVV.

The J gene is TRBJ1-1, the V gene TRBV7-8; no reliable D call. Trimming shortened V by 1 base and J by 1 base, and 10 bases separated the two germline ends. The CDR3 totals 15 residues. Germline V gene lookup returns CDR1 SGHVS and CDR2 FQNEAQ. This chain's CDR3 is CASSLGGGGNTEAFF. As DNA, the CDR3 is TGTGCCAGCAGCTTAGGGGGAGGTGGGAACACTGAAGCTTTCTTT. Supplemented by reference TRBV7-8 and TRBJ1-1, the full variable domain reads GAGVSQSPRYKVAKRGQDVALRCDPISGHVSLFWYQQALGQGPEFLTYFQNEAQLDKSGLPSDRFFAERPEGSVSTLKIQRTQQEDSAVYLCASSLGGGGNTEAFFGQGTRLTVV.

The J gene is TRBJ2-1, the V gene TRBV7-2; 7 nucleotides align to TRBD1. The CDR3 runs to 17 residues. Germline CDR1 reads SGHTA; CDR2 reads FQGNSA. V lost 5 bases, J lost 1 base, and 11 bases stayed unmatched. Written as DNA, the CDR3 is TGTGCCAGCAGCCTAGAAAGGGGGCGGATTTCCTACAATGAGCAGTTCTTC. Translated, it gives CASSLERGRISYNEQFF.

With regard to this clone: The sample contains more than one DNA sequence encoding this CDR3. The V gene is TRBV7-3, the J gene TRBJ2-7; D not resolved. V dropped 0 bases and J dropped 0 bases, with 6 bases sitting between them. Germline V lookup: CDR1 SGHTA, CDR2 FQGTGA. The CDR3 runs to 14 residues. CDR3 sequence reads: CASSLTSSSYEQYF. CDR3 bases: TGTGCCAGCAGCTTAACTTCCAGCTCCTACGAGCAGTACTTC.

This chain joins TRBV15 and TRBJ1-5; D uncertain. V lost 0 bases and J lost 6, with 9 bases in between. Per the germline V gene, CDR1 is LNHNV and CDR2 is YYDKDF (reference sequence). The CDR3 consists of 14 residues. CDR3 amino acids: CATSRDAVVQPQHF. Here the CDR3 DNA reads TGTGCCACCAGCAGAGATGCCGTGGTTCAGCCCCAGCATTTT.

V gene TRBV2 combines with J gene TRBJ1-1; 7 bases map to TRBD1. The junction had 6 bases not matched to a gene; V was cut back by 6 bases and J by 2 bases. Germline V gene sequence: CDR1 SNHLY, CDR2 FYNNEI. CDR3 size: 14 residues. CDR3 DNA: TGTGCCAGCAGGATGGACAGGAGTAACACTGAAGCTTTCTTT. Translated: CASRMDRSNTEAFF.

This chain joins TRBV6-5 and TRBJ2-7, with 8 bases identical to TRBD2. Germline V lookup: CDR1 MNHEY, CDR2 SVGAGI. V gave up 2 bases and J gave up 4 bases; unmatched junction bases: 1. The length of the CDR3 is 13 residues. CDR3 nucleotide sequence: TGTGCCAGCAGTTACCGGGAGGGGTACGAGCAGTACTTC. Amino acid sequence: CASSYREGYEQYF.

The rearrangement uses TRBV5-1 and TRBJ1-1; D is possibly TRBD1 (5 bases). CDR1 SGHRS and CDR2 YFSETQ come from the germline V gene. V dropped 4 bases and J dropped 1 base, with 20 bases sitting between them. The CDR3 spans 17 residues. CDR3 nucleotide sequence: TGCGCCAGCAGCCCGGGACGGCTATATGGATCGAACACTGAAGCTTTCTTT. It encodes CASSPGRLYGSNTEAFF.

The CDR3 loop is CASSFFDTNEQFF. CDR3 DNA sequence: TGTGCCAGCAGCTTCTTCGATACCAATGAGCAGTTCTTC. The gene calls are TRBV7-8 and TRBJ2-1; D remains ambiguous. V was pared by 3 bases and J by 6 bases, with 9 bases between. The CDR3 loop spans 13 amino acids. Germline V gene sequence: CDR1 SGHVS, CDR2 FQNEAQ.

CDR3 residues: CASSLERDPYEQYF. The CDR3 nucleotides read TGCGCCAGCAGCTTGGAGCGGGATCCCTACGAGCAGTACTTC. The V call is TRBV5-1, the J call TRBJ2-7; TRBD2 matches at 7 bases. Trimming removed 0 bases from V and 2 bases from J; junction bases left unmatched: 2. Germline V gene sequence: CDR1 SGHRS, CDR2 YFSETQ. This CDR3 comprises 14 residues.

This chain uses TRBV28 with TRBJ2-3; 11 positions agree with TRBD2. The CDR3 is made up of 14 amino acids. Germline CDR1 reads MDHEN; CDR2 reads SYDVKM. Trimming removed 6 bases from V and 10 bases from J; junction bases left unmatched: 9. As DNA, the CDR3 is TGTGCCAGCAGGCCCTTCCTAGCGGGGGGAGCGCAGTATTTT. Translation: CASRPFLAGGAQYF.

The genes are TRBV6-5 and TRBJ1-2; a possible D gene is TRBD1 (6 bases). Trimming took off 6 bases at V and 7 bases at J, with 18 bases between the two ends. The CDR3 covers 14 residues. Germline V CDR1 and CDR2: MNHEY, SVGAGI. The CDR3 DNA reads as TGTGCCAGCAGGAAACAGGGAAACTATTTTGGCTACACCTTC. Protein sequence: CASRKQGNYFGYTF.